Here is one T cell receptor beta chain with its context. These data originate in a study of blood T cell repertoires in COVID-19. Using immunoSEQ multiplex PCR, the repertoire was profiled, and TCRdb retains in-frame clones only, with some absent. There are 250,000 or so clones in the sample; about 73% occur only once, and around 3.2% lies in the top ten. Germline CDR1 is SNHLY and CDR2 is FYNNEI. The CDR3 contains 18 residues. V lost 4 bases and J lost 0, with 21 bases in between. The sample taken for sequencing was peripheral blood. The TCR comes from a woman of 80 years or more with acute or convalescent COVID-19. The chain combines TRBV2 with TRBJ2-5; a weak D match, TRBD2 (6 bases). CDR3 sequence (DNA): TGTGCCAGCAGTGTTGGGTGGAGGGGCGGGGCTAACCAAGAGACCCAGTACTTC. Amino acid sequence: CASSVGWRGGANQETQYF. Based on the CDR3 plus reference TRBV2 and TRBJ2-5, the full variable domain is EPEVTQTPSHQVTQMGQEVILRCVPISNHLYFYWYRQILGQKVEFLVSFYNNEISEKSEIFDDQFSVERPDGSNFTLKIRSTKLEDSAMYFCASSVGWRGGANQETQYFGPGTRLLVL.